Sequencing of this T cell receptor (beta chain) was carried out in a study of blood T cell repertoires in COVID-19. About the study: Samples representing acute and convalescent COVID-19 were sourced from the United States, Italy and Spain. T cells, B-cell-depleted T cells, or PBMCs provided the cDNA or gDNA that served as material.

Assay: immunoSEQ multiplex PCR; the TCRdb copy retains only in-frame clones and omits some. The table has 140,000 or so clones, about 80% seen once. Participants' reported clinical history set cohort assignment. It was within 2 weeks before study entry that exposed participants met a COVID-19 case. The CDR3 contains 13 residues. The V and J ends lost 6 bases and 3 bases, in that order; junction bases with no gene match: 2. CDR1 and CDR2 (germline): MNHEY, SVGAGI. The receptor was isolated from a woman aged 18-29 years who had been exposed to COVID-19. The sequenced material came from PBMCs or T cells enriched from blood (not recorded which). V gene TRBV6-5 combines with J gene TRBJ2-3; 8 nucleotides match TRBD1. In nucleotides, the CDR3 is TGTGCCAGCAGCGGACAGGGAACAGATACGCAGTATTTT. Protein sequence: CASSGQGTDTQYF.